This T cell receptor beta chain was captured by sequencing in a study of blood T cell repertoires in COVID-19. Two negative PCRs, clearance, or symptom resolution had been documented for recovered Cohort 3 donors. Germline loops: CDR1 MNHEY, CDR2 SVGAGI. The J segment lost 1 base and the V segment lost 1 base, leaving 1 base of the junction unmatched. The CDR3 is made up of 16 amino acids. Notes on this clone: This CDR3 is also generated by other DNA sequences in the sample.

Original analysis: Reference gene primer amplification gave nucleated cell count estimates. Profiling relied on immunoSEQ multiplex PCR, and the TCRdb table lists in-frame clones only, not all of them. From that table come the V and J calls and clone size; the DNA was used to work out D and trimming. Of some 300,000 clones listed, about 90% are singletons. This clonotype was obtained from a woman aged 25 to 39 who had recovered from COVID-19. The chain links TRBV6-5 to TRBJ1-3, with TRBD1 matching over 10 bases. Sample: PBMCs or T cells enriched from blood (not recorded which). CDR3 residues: CASSYWGQGSGNTIYF. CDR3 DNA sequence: TGTGCCAGCAGTTACTGGGGACAGGGGTCTGGAAACACCATATATTTT.